This T cell receptor (beta chain) was sequenced for a study of blood T cell repertoires in COVID-19. As for the study in general: Samples of COVID-19 (acute and convalescent) were obtained from the United States, Italy and Spain.

Participant ages covered about 18 to 100 years across around 25 US areas. Allocation to cohorts depended on clinical history reported by the participants. The CDR3 is 14 residues long. Germline V gene sequence: CDR1 KGHSH, CDR2 LQKENI. The V end lost 2 bases, the J end lost 3 bases, and 10 bases lay between the germline ends. Authors' processing steps: Scientists estimated how many nucleated cells there were by amplifying reference gene primers. Generated by immunoSEQ multiplex PCR, the TCRdb table keeps only in-frame clones and is missing some. V, J and clone size are taken as reported in that table, and D and trimming were inferred from the DNA itself. The sample lists 160,000 or so clones, about four fifths occurring once.

This TCR was recovered from an older woman who had recovered from COVID-19. Sequencing was done on a sample of PBMCs or T cells enriched from blood (not recorded which). The gene calls are TRBV18 and TRBJ1-2, with D perhaps matching TRBD1 (5 bases). Here the CDR3 reads CASSPGTQDYGYTF. CDR3 in DNA: TGTGCCAGCTCACCAGGCACACAGGACTATGGCTACACCTTC.